A single sample gave rise to the 8 T cell receptor beta chains below, sequenced in a study of T cell repertoires in cytomegalovirus infection. TCRdb called the reads again in MiXCR, with one record for every CDR3 protein. The data hold approximately 100,000 distinct CDR3 sequences, with around 40% observed a single time. Their antigens are not known. The sample was CD8+ T cells from cultured PBMCs, taken from culture after CMV antigen stimulation. The source is a human donor in good health (CMV status not recorded). Some clones in this sample may be carry-over from other donors' samples.

This clonotype showed up many times. This rearrangement joins TRBV7-9 to TRBJ1-1, with 12 bases fitting TRBD1. The V gene's germline CDR1 is SEHNR and CDR2 FQNEAQ (reference sequence). Germline trimming cut 5 bases from V and 3 bases from J; bases unmatched to any gene: 10. The CDR3 consists of 17 residues. CDR3 nucleotide sequence: TGTGCCAGCAGCGGACCGGGACAGGGGGCATTGGACACTGAAGCTTTCTTT. Translated: CASSGPGQGALDTEAFF.

This clonotype was seen repeatedly, ten times or more. The chain employs TRBV29-1 and TRBJ2-5, with 12 bases aligning to TRBD1. There are 15 residues in the CDR3. The germline V gene has CDR1 SQVTM and CDR2 ANQGSEA. V lost 3 bases to trimming and J lost 5 bases; unmatched junction nucleotides: 7. Here the CDR3 DNA reads TGCAGCGTTGACGGGACAGGGGGCCGTTGGGAGACCCAGTACTTC. This codes for CSVDGTGGRWETQYF.

This clonotype showed up just once. The chain links TRBV6-5 to TRBJ1-4, with TRBD1 matching 10 bases. V lost 6 bases, J lost 7 bases, and 11 bases stayed unmatched. Looked up from germline, CDR1 is MNHEY and CDR2 is SVGAGI. CDR3 length: 16 residues. The chain's CDR3 is CASREETGTGVEKLFF. The CDR3 nucleotides are TGTGCCAGCAGGGAAGAGACCGGGACAGGGGTTGAAAAACTGTTTTTT.

The chain couples TRBV7-6 to TRBJ2-2; tentatively, D is TRBD2 (6 bases). Germline values: CDR1 SGHVS, CDR2 FNYEAQ. Trimming took 5 bases from V and 1 from J, leaving 14 bases between them. The CDR3 has 16 residues. The CDR3, as DNA: TGTGCCAGCAGCGCCGGGGGTCAGGGGAACACCGGGGAGCTGTTTTTT. Its translation: CASSAGGQGNTGELFF.

The chain links TRBV27 to TRBJ2-2; no definite D call. V was shortened by 5 bases and J by 1 base, with 8 bases between the two germline ends. There are 14 residues in the CDR3. CDR1 MNHEY and CDR2 SMNVEV come from the germline V gene (reference sequence). CDR3 in amino acids: CASSLFLNTGELFF. DNA for the CDR3: TGTGCCAGCAGTCTATTCTTGAACACCGGGGAGCTGTTTTTT.

The chain combines TRBV6-6 with TRBJ1-1; no reliable D call. CDR3 size: 16 residues. The germline gives CDR1 MNHNY, CDR2 SVGAGI (reference sequence). The V end lost 6 bases, the J end lost 5 bases, and 22 bases lay between the germline ends. CDR3 bases: TGTGCCAGCAGCAAAGGAGACCTAAACGAGGTTACTGAAGCTTTCTTT. It is translated as CASSKGDLNEVTEAFF.

This clonotype appeared a few times. The chain recombines TRBV11-2 with TRBJ2-7, with D perhaps matching TRBD2 (5 bases). This CDR3 is built from 14 residues. The germline V gene encodes CDR1 SGHAT and CDR2 FQNNGV. Trimming removed 5 bases from V and 7 bases from J, with 18 bases in between. The CDR3 here is CASSISGNRKEQYF. CDR3 DNA sequence: TGTGCCAGCAGCATCTCCGGGAATCGAAAGGAGCAGTACTTC.

The sample holds one count of this clonotype. V and J are TRBV5-4 and TRBJ1-2; tentatively, D is TRBD1 (5 bases). The V gene's germline CDR1 is SGHNT and CDR2 YYREEE (reference sequence). This CDR3 region has 15 residues. Between the trimmed V and J ends, which lost 3 bases and 3 bases, there was a span of 15 bases. The CDR3 protein is CASSSRTGGYYGYTF. CDR3 nucleotides: TGTGCCAGCAGCTCCCGGACCGGGGGATACTATGGCTACACCTTC.